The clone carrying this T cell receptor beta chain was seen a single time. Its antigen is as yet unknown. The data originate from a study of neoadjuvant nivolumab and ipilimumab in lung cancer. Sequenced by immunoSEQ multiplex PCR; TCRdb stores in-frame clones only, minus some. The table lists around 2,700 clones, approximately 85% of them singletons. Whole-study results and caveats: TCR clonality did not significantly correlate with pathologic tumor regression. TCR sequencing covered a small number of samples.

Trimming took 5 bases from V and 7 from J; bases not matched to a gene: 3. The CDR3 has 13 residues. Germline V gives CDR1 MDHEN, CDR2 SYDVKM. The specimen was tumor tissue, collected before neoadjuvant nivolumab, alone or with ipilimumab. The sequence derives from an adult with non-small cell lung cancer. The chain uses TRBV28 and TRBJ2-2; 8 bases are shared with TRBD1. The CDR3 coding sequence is TGTGCCAGCAGTCTTACAGGGGGCGGGGAGCTGTTTTTT. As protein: CASSLTGGGELFF.